This TCR beta chain emerged from a study of T-cell reconstitution after alpha-beta-depleted transplantation in children (dated by TCRdb to about 2016). Describing the broader study: Using TCR repertoire profiling, the study followed T-cell immune reconstitution in a quantitative way in children after TCRalphabeta/CD19-depleted allogeneic hematopoietic cell transplantation.

This clonotype was counted at least ten times. What antigen it recognizes has not been identified. One base away there is no much larger clone; base qualities are not given. Libraries were constructed by PCR. The instrument was an Illumina HiSeq 2500. TCR libraries were prepared with molecular barcoding, using unique molecular identifiers to normalize TCRbeta repertoire quantification. The raw public data were reprocessed by TCRdb itself: fastp quality trimming at Q25, MiXCR clonotype calling, in-frame beta chains only. Rows are combined by CDR3 protein, so each entry shows the most common genes and DNA. This sample is represented by about 410,000 distinct CDR3 sequences; 20% of them were singletons. 3.8% of the sample comes from the top ten. From the germline V gene, CDR1 is SGHVS and CDR2 is FQNEAQ. V and J are truncated by 3 bases and 3 bases respectively, leaving an intervening sequence of 11 bases. The cysteine opens and the phenylalanine closes a CDR3 of 14 amino acids. The retained sequence is limited to the CDR3, 42 bases, with the frame set at the first base.

This TCR derives from a human donor who donated a stem cell graft to a child with acute myeloid leukemia. The chain is made from TRBV7-8 and TRBJ1-2; the best D guess is TRBD1, with 5 bases matching. The source material was PBMCs from the stem cell graft donor, sampled from the stem cell graft. The sequence in DNA is TGTGCCAGCAGCTTGCAGGGTGAGGACTATGGCTACACCTTC. It translates to CASSLQGEDYGYTF.